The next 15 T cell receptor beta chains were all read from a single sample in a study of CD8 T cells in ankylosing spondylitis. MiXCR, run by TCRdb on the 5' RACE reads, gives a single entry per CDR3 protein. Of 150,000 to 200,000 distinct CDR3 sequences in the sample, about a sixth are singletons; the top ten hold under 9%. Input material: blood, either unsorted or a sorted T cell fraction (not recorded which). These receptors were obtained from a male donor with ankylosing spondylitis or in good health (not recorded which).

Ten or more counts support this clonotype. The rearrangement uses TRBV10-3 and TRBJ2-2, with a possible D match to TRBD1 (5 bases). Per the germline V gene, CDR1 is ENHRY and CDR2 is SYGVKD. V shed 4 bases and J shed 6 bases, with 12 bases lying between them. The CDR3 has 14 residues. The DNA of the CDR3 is TGTGCCATCAGTGGATCTGGGGCGGCCGGGGAGCTGTTTTTT. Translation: CAISGSGAAGELFF.

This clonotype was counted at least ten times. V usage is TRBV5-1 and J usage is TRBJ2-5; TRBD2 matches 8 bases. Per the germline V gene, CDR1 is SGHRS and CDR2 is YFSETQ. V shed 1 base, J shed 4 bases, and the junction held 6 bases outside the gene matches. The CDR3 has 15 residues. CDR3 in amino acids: CASSLNRLAGETQYF. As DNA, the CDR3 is TGCGCCAGCAGCTTGAATCGGCTAGCGGGAGAGACCCAGTACTTC. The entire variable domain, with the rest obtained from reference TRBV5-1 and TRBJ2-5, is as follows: KAGVTQTPRYLIKTRGQQVTLSCSPISGHRSVSWYQQTPGQGLQFLFEYFSETQRNKGNFPGRFSGRQFSNSRSEMNVSTLELGDSALYLCASSLNRLAGETQYFGPGTRLLVL.

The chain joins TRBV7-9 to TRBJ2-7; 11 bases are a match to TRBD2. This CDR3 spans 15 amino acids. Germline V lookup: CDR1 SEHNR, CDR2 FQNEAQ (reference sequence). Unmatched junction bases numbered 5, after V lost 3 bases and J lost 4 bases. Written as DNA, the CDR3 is TGTGCCAGCAGCTTTAGCGGGAGGGCCGGGTACGAGCAGTACTTC. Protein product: CASSFSGRAGYEQYF. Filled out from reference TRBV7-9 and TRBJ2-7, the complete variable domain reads DTGVSQNPRHKITKRGQNVTFRCDPISEHNRLYWYRQTLGQGPEFLTYFQNEAQLEKSRLLSDRFSAERPKGSFSTLEIQRTEQGDSAMYLCASSFSGRAGYEQYFGPGTRLTVT.

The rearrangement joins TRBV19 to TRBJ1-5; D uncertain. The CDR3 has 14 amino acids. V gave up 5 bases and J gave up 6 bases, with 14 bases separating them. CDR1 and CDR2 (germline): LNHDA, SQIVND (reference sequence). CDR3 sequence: CASSPSGNGQPQHF. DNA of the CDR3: TGTGCCAGTAGTCCCTCCGGGAACGGTCAGCCCCAGCATTTT.

Written as DNA, the CDR3 is TGTGCCACCAGTCGTGGCCTAGGGGCCTACGAGCAGTACTTC. Residues: CATSRGLGAYEQYF. This rearrangement joins TRBV24-1 to TRBJ2-7, with D perhaps matching TRBD1 (5 bases). CDR3 length equals 14 residues. V shed 6 bases and J shed 2 bases, with 13 bases lying between them. Germline assignment: CDR1 KGHDR and CDR2 SFDVKD.

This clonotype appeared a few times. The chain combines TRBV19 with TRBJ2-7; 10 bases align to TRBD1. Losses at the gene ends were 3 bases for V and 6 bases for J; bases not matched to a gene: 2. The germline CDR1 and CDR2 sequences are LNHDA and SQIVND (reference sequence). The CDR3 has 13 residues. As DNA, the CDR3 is TGTGCCAGTAGTATGGGACAGGGGTTCGAGCAGTACTTC. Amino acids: CASSMGQGFEQYF.

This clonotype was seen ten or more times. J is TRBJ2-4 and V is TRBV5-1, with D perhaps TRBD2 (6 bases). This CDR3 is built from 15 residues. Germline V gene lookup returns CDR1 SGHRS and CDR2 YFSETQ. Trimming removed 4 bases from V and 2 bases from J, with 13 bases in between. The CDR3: CASSGSGVTKNIQYF. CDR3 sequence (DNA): TGCGCCAGCAGCGGTTCGGGAGTAACCAAAAACATTCAGTACTTC.

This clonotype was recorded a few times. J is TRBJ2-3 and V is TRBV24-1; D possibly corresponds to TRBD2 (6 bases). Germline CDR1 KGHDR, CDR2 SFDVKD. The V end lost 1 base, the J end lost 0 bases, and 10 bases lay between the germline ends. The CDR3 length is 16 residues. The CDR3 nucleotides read TGTGCCACCAGTGATTTACCTAGCGATAGCACAGATACGCAGTATTTT. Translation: CATSDLPSDSTDTQYF.

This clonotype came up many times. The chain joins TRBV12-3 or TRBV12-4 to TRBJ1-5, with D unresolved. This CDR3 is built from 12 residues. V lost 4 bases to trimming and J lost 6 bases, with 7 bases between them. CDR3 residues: CASSWTGQPQHF. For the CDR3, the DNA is TGTGCCAGCAGTTGGACGGGTCAGCCCCAGCATTTT.

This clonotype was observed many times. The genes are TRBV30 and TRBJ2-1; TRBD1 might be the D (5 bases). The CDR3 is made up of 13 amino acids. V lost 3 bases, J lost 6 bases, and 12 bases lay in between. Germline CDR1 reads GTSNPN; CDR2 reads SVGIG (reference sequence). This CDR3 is CAWSGLQVNEQFF. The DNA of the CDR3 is TGTGCCTGGAGCGGCTTACAGGTCAATGAGCAGTTCTTC.

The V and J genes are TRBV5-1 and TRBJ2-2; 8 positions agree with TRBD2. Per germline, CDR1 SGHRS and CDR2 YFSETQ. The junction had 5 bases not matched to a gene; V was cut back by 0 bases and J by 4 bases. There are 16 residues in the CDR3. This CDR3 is CASSLGSTSVTGELFF. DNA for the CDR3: TGCGCCAGCAGCTTGGGATCGACTAGCGTCACCGGGGAGCTGTTTTTT.

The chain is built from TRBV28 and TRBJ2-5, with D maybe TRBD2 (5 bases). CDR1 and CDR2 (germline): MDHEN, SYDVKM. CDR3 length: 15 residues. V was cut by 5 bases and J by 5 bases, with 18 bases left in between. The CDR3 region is CASSPRGSLSETQYF. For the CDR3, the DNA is TGTGCCAGCAGTCCCCGGGGTAGCTTGAGCGAGACCCAGTACTTC.

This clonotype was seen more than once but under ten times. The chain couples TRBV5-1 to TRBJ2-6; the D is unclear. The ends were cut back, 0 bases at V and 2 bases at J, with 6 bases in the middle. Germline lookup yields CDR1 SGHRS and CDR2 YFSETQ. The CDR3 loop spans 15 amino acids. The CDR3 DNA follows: TGCGCCAGCAGCTTGGCCCGTCCTGGGGCCAACGTCCTGACTTTC. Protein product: CASSLARPGANVLTF.

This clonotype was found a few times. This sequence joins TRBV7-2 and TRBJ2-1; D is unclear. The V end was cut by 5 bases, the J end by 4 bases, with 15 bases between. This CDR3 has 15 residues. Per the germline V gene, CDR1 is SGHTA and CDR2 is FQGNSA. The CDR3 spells CASSVTKAAYNEQFF. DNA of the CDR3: TGTGCCAGCAGCGTAACAAAAGCAGCATACAATGAGCAGTTCTTC.

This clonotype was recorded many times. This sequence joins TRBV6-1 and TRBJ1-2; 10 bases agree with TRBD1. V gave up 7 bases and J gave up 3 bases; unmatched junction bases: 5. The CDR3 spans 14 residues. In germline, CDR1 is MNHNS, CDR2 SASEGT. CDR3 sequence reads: CASNGGQGDYGYTF. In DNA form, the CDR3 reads TGTGCCAGCAACGGCGGACAGGGGGACTATGGCTACACCTTC.